This T cell receptor beta chain was found in a study of T cell responses to AZD1222 COVID-19 vaccine. To note about this clone: The antigen is not known.

Findings and caveats of the study: The number of AZD1222 recipients seropositive at baseline was only five or six. Mostly white British, mostly female donors; authors suggested clonal diversity may be underestimated. Vaccination with two AZD1222 doses was followed by a rise in Spike-specific TCR breadth and depth.

Germline CDR1 is MNHEY and CDR2 is SVGAGI. This CDR3 is built from 14 residues. Trimming took 7 bases from V and 7 from J, leaving 16 bases between them. TCRdb keeps only in-frame clones here, not all; method: immunoSEQ multiplex PCR. Seen here are 130,000 to 150,000 clones, 85% to 95% observed once, and the top ten hold around 12%. The chain couples TRBV6-5 to TRBJ2-2; possible D gene TRBD1, 5 bases. The TCR was taken from an adult who had recovered from COVID-19. The starting material was peripheral blood, obtained after recovery from COVID-19. The CDR3 spells CASKGQGYIGELFF. The DNA of the CDR3 is TGTGCCAGCAAGGGGCAAGGGTACATCGGGGAGCTGTTTTTT.